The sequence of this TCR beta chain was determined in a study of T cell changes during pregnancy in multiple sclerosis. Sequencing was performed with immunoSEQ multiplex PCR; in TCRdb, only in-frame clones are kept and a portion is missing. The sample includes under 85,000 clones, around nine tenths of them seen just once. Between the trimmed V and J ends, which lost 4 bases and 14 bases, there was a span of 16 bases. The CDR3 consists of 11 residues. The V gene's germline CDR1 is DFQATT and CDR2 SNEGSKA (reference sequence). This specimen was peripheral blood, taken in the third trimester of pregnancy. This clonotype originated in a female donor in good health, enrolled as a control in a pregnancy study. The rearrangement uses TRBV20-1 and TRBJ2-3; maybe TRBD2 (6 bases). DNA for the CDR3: TGCAGTGCTATGGCGGGACGGCCTATGTATTTT. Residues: CSAMAGRPMYF.